These 6 T cell receptor beta chains came from one sample sequenced in a study of T-cell memory formation after mild COVID-19. MiXCR was run by TCRdb on the 5' RACE reads, yielding one entry per CDR3 protein. The repertoire holds under 150,000 distinct CDR3 sequences, with 22% as singletons. Sequencing input: PBMCs or a T cell subset sorted from them (not recorded which). These receptors were obtained from a young man who had mild COVID-19 (a few samples of this study predate the infection). Cell type and time point are not known.

This clonotype was seen a handful of times. The rearrangement joins TRBV5-5 to TRBJ2-2, with D perhaps matching TRBD1 (5 bases). V was pared by 4 bases and J by 0 bases, with 13 bases between. The CDR3 spans 16 residues. Germline V gene sequence: CDR1 SGHKS, CDR2 YYEKEE (reference sequence). CDR3 protein: CASSLVDSANTGELFF. CDR3 bases: TGTGCCAGCAGCCTGGTCGACAGTGCGAACACCGGGGAGCTGTTTTTT.

V usage is TRBV9 and J usage is TRBJ2-7; TRBD2 is a possible D gene (5 bases). V lost 3 bases, J lost 7 bases, and 11 bases lay in between. Germline loops: CDR1 SGDLS, CDR2 YYNGEE. The CDR3 totals 12 residues. CDR3 DNA: TGTGCCAGCAGCGGAACACGGGGTGAGCAGTACTTC. This codes for CASSGTRGEQYF. Full variable domain (outside the CDR3, taken from reference TRBV9 and TRBJ2-7): DSGVTQTPKHLITATGQRVTLRCSPRSGDLSVYWYQQSLDQGLQFLIQYYNGEERAKGNILERFSAQQFPDLHSELNLSSLELGDSALYFCASSGTRGEQYFGPGTRLTVT.

The chain has TRBV19 and TRBJ2-1; 9 nucleotides match TRBD2. There are 15 residues in the CDR3. CDR1 is LNHDA and CDR2 is SQIVND in the germline V gene (reference sequence). V shed 4 bases, J shed 4 bases, and the junction held 5 bases outside the gene matches. The CDR3 bases are TGTGCCAGTAGTACCTTAGCGGGGGCATACAATGAGCAGTTCTTC. It specifies CASSTLAGAYNEQFF.

The table lists this clonotype with a few counts. The chain joins TRBV21-1 to TRBJ1-2. TRBV21-1 is deemed a pseudogene. The CDR3 consists of 14 residues. CDR3 nucleotide sequence: TGTGCCAGCAGCAAACGGAGACGGGCCTATGGCTACACCTTC. Protein: CASSKRRRAYGYTF.

The rearrangement joins TRBV2 to TRBJ2-5; possible D gene TRBD1, 5 bases. The CDR3 extends over 15 amino acids. Germline V CDR1 and CDR2: SNHLY, FYNNEI. Trimming pared 5 bases from V and 4 bases from J, leaving 17 bases between. The CDR3 is CASSPPKAGPETQYF. The CDR3 DNA reads as TGTGCCAGCAGTCCCCCCAAGGCAGGGCCAGAGACCCAGTACTTC.

CDR3 DNA: TGTGCCAGCTCCGGGGCTGAGCAGTTCTTC. It codes for CASSGAEQFF. V and J are TRBV12-3 or TRBV12-4 and TRBJ2-1, with D perhaps being TRBD1 or TRBD2 (5 bases each). This CDR3 contains 10 residues. V lost 8 bases to trimming and J lost 9 bases, with 8 bases between them.